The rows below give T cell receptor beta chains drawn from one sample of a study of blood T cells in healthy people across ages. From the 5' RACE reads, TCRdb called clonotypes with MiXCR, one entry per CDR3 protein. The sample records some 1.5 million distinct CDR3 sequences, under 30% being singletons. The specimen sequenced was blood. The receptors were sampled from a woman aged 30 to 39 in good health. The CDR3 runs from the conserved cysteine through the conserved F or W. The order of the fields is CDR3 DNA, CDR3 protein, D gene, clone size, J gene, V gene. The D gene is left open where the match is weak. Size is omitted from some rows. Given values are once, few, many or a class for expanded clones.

CDR3nt: TGTGCCAGCACCCTCGGACAGGGCTCCACTGACTACACCTTC
CDR3aa: CASTLGQGSTDYTF
d_gene: TRBD1
abundance: NA
j_gene: TRBJ1-2
v_gene: TRBV2

CDR3nt: TGCGCCAGCACCGGAGGACTGAACACTGAAGCTTTCTTT
CDR3aa: CASTGGLNTEAFF
d_gene: NA
abundance: few
j_gene: TRBJ1-1
v_gene: TRBV5-1

CDR3nt: TGTGCCAGCATCATTTCAAAAAGGACTGAAGCTTTCTTT
CDR3aa: CASIISKRTEAFF
d_gene: NA
abundance: NA
j_gene: TRBJ1-1
v_gene: TRBV6-1

CDR3nt: TGTGCCAGCAGTGGATTTGACAGGGGCTACGAGCAGTACTTC
CDR3aa: CASSGFDRGYEQYF
d_gene: TRBD1
abundance: many
j_gene: TRBJ2-7
v_gene: TRBV6-1

CDR3nt: TGTGCCAGCACTGGACAGGGAGGAGGCTACACCTTC
CDR3aa: CASTGQGGGYTF
d_gene: TRBD1
abundance: many
j_gene: TRBJ1-2
v_gene: TRBV6-5

CDR3nt: TGTGCCAGCACCAAGGGGAACACCGGGGAGCTGTTTTTT
CDR3aa: CASTKGNTGELFF
d_gene: NA
abundance: once
j_gene: TRBJ2-2
v_gene: TRBV12-3/TRBV12-4

CDR3nt: TGTGCCAGCACCAAAGACAGGGGGCGACTCGGGCAGTACTTC
CDR3aa: CASTKDRGRLGQYF
d_gene: TRBD1
abundance: few
j_gene: TRBJ2-7
v_gene: TRBV6-2/TRBV6-3

CDR3nt: TGTGCCAGCAGTGAAATCCGGTTAAGCTCCTACGGGCAGTACTTC
CDR3aa: CASSEIRLSSYGQYF
d_gene: NA
abundance: NA
j_gene: TRBJ2-7
v_gene: TRBV2

CDR3nt: TGTGCCAGCAGCCCGGGCAGGGGCCGTCAAGAGACCCAGTACTTC
CDR3aa: CASSPGRGRQETQYF
d_gene: NA
abundance: few
j_gene: TRBJ2-5
v_gene: TRBV7-2

CDR3nt: TGTGCCAGCAGGGGACGGGGGCCCCAGCATTTT
CDR3aa: CASRGRGPQHF
d_gene: NA
abundance: few
j_gene: TRBJ1-5
v_gene: TRBV2

CDR3nt: TGCGCCAGCAGCTTGAGGTCCGGGACGAAGACCTACGAGCAGTACTTC
CDR3aa: CASSLRSGTKTYEQYF
d_gene: NA
abundance: NA
j_gene: TRBJ2-7
v_gene: TRBV5-1

CDR3nt: TGTGCCAGCAGTGAGCTCCCCGGCTCCGAAGGGACTGAAGCTTTCTTT
CDR3aa: CASSELPGSEGTEAFF
d_gene: NA
abundance: few
j_gene: TRBJ1-1
v_gene: TRBV2

CDR3nt: TGTGCCAGCAGTTACCAAAACACCATATATTTT
CDR3aa: CASSYQNTIYF
d_gene: NA
abundance: NA
j_gene: TRBJ1-3
v_gene: TRBV6-5

CDR3nt: TGTGCCAGCAGCGGGGGCGGGGAGAGCACGGATACGCAGTATTTT
CDR3aa: CASSGGGESTDTQYF
d_gene: NA
abundance: many
j_gene: TRBJ2-3
v_gene: TRBV9

CDR3nt: TGTGCCAGCAGTTACTCCTTAGGGACGCGGGGAAACACCATATATTTT
CDR3aa: CASSYSLGTRGNTIYF
d_gene: NA
abundance: NA
j_gene: TRBJ1-3
v_gene: TRBV6-5

CDR3nt: TGCAGCGTTGGGGAGTTCCAAGAGACCCAGTACTTC
CDR3aa: CSVGEFQETQYF
d_gene: NA
abundance: many
j_gene: TRBJ2-5
v_gene: TRBV29-1

CDR3nt: TGCAGTGCTCGAGGGGACAGGGTGCAGGGGGGTGAGCAGTTCTTC
CDR3aa: CSARGDRVQGGEQFF
d_gene: TRBD1
abundance: once
j_gene: TRBJ2-1
v_gene: TRBV20-1

CDR3nt: TGCGCCAGCAGCTTCAGCGAATACTATGGCTACACCTTC
CDR3aa: CASSFSEYYGYTF
d_gene: NA
abundance: NA
j_gene: TRBJ1-2
v_gene: TRBV5-1